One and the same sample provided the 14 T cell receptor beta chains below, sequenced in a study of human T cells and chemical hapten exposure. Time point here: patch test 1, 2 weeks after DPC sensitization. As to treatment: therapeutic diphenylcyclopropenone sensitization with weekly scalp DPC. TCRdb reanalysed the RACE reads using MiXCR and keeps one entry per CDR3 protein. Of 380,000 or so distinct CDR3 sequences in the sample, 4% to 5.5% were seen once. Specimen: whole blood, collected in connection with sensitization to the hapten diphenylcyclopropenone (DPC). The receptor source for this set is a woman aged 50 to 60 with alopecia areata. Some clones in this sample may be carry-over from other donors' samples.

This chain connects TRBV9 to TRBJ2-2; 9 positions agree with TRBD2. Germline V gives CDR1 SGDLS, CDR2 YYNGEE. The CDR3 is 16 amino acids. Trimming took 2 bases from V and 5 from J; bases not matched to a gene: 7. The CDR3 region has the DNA TGTGCCAGCAGCGTGCCAAGCGGGGGGCGGACCGGGGAGCTGTTTTTT. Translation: CASSVPSGGRTGELFF. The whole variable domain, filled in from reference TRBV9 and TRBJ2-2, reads DSGVTQTPKHLITATGQRVTLRCSPRSGDLSVYWYQQSLDQGLQFLIQYYNGEERAKGNILERFSAQQFPDLHSELNLSSLELGDSALYFCASSVPSGGRTGELFFGEGSRLTVL.

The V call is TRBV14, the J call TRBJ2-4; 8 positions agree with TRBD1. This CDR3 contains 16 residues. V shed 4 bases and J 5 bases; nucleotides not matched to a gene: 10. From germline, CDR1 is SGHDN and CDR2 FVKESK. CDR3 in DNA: TGTGCCAGCAGCCGACTCCACAGGGGGTCCCAAAACATTCAGTACTTC. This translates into CASSRLHRGSQNIQYF.

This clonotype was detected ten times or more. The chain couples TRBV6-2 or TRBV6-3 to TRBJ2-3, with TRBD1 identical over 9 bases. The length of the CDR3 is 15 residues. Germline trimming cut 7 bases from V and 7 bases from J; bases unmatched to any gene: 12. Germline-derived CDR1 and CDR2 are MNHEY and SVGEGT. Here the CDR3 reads CASISTRDREYTQYF. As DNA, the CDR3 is TGTGCCAGCATTTCCACGCGGGACAGGGAGTATACGCAGTATTTT.

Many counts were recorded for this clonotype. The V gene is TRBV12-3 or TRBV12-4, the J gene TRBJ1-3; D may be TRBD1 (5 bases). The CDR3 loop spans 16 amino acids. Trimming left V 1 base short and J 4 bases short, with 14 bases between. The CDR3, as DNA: TGTGCCAGCAGTTTAGGACAGTTTACGGAGGGAAACACCATATATTTT. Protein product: CASSLGQFTEGNTIYF.

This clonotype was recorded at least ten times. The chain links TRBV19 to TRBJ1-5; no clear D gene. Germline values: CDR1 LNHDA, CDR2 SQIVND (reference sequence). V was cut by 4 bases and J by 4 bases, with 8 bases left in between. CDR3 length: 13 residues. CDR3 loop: CASSTTWNQPQHF. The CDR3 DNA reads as TGTGCCAGTAGTACGACATGGAATCAGCCCCAGCATTTT. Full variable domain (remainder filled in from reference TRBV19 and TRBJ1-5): DGGITQSPKYLFRKEGQNVTLSCEQNLNHDAMYWYRQDPGQGLRLIYYSQIVNDFQKGDIAEGYSVSREKKESFPLTVTSAQKNPTAFYLCASSTTWNQPQHFGDGTRLSIL.

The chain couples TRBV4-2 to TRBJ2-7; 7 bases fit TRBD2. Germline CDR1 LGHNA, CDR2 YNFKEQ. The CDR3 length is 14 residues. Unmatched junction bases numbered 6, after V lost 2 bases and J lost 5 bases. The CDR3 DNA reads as TGTGCCAGCAGCCAACCACTCGGGGGGAACGAGCAGTACTTC. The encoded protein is CASSQPLGGNEQYF.

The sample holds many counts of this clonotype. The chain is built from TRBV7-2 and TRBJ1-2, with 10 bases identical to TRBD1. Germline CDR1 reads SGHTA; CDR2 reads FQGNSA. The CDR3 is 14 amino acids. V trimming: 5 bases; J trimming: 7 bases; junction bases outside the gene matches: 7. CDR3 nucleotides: TGTGCCAGCAGCCTCGAAGACAGGGGGCCTGGCTACACCTTC. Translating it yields CASSLEDRGPGYTF. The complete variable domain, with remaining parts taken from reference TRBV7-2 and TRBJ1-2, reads GAGVSQSPSNKVTEKGKDVELRCDPISGHTALYWYRQSLGQGLEFLIYFQGNSAPDKSGLPSDRFSAERTGGSVSTLTIQRTQQEDSAVYLCASSLEDRGPGYTFGSGTRLTVV.

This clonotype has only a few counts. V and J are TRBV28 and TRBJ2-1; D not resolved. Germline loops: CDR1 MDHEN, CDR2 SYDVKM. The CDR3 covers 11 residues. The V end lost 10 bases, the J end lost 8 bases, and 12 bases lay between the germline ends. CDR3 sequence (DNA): TGTGCCACCAAAACCGTGGATGAGCAGTTCTTC. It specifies CATKTVDEQFF.

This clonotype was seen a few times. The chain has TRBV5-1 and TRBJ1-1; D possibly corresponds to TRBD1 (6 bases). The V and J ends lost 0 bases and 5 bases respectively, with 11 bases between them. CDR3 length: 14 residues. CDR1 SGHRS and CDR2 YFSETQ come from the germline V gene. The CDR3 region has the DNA TGCGCCAGCAGCTTGGAAGGGGGGCGGACTGAAGCTTTCTTT. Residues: CASSLEGGRTEAFF.

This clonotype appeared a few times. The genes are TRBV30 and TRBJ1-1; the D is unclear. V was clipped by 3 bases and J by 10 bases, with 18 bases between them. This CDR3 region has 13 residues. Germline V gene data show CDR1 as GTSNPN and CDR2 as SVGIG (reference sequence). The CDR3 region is CAWRGGQAGGAFF. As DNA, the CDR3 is TGTGCCTGGAGGGGAGGGCAGGCCGGAGGAGCTTTCTTT.

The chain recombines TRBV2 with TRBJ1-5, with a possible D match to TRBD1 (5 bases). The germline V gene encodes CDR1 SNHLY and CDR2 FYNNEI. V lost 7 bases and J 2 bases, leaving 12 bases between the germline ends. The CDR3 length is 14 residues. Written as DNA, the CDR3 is TGTGCCAGCAAGGACACAATGGGCAATCAGCCCCAGCATTTT. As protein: CASKDTMGNQPQHF. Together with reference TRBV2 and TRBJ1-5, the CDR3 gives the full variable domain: EPEVTQTPSHQVTQMGQEVILRCVPISNHLYFYWYRQILGQKVEFLVSFYNNEISEKSEIFDDQFSVERPDGSNFTLKIRSTKLEDSAMYFCASKDTMGNQPQHFGDGTRLSIL.

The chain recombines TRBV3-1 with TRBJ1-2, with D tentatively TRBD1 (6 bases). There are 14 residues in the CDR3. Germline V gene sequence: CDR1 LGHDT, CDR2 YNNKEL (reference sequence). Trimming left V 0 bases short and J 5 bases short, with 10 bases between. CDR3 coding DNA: TGTGCCAGCAGCCAAGAGGAGGGGGTTTATGGCTACACCTTC. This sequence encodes CASSQEEGVYGYTF. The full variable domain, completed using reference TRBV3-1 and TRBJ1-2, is DTAVSQTPKYLVTQMGNDKSIKCEQNLGHDTMYWYKQDSKKFLKIMFSYNNKELIINETVPNRFSPKSPDKAHLNLHINSLELGDSAVYFCASSQEEGVYGYTFGSGTRLTVV.

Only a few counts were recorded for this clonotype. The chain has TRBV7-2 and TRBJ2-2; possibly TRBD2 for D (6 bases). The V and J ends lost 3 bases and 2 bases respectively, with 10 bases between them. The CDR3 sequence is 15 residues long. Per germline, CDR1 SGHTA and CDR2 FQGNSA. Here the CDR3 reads CASSFSGPNTGELFF. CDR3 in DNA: TGTGCCAGCAGCTTCAGCGGGCCCAACACCGGGGAGCTGTTTTTT.

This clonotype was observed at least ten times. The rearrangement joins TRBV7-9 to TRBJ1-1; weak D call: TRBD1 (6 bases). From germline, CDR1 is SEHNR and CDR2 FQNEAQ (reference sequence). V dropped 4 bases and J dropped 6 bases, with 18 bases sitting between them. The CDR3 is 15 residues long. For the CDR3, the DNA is TGTGCCAGCAGCTCGGGGTTGTCAGGGGAGGCTGAAGCTTTCTTT. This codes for CASSSGLSGEAEAFF.